The 15 T cell receptor beta chains reported below all come from one sample, sequenced in a study of vaccination effects on CD4 cells after COVID-19. Antigen-specific CD4+ T cell clonotypes were called by their expansion after viral peptide-pool culture in ViraFEST. CD4+ T cells were isolated after around ten days of culture. Between March and December 2020, the person had a SARS-CoV-2 infection that PCR confirmed. Their target antigens are unknown. TCRdb's copy holds only in-frame clones and misses some; the assay was immunoSEQ multiplex PCR. The sample contains around 49,000 clones, roughly four fifths of which appear only once. This sample comprised CD4+ T cells from PBMCs cultured with a peptide pool, obtained before COVID-19 vaccination. These receptors came from a human donor who had a prior SARS-CoV-2 infection.

The V gene is TRBV7-2, the J gene TRBJ1-2; D is undetermined. Germline V lookup: CDR1 SGHTA, CDR2 FQGNSA. The germline V and J ends were trimmed by 5 bases and 2 bases, with 15 bases remaining between them. The CDR3 has 15 amino acids. The CDR3 sequence: CASSPRVGPNYGYTF. The CDR3, as DNA: TGTGCCAGCAGCCCGCGGGTTGGACCGAACTATGGCTACACCTTC.

The chain has TRBV3-1 (or the pseudogene TRBV3-2) and TRBJ2-7; TRBD1 aligns across 11 bases. Per germline, CDR1 LGHDT and CDR2 YNNKEL (reference sequence). The CDR3 is made up of 17 amino acids. The V gene end was trimmed by 1 base and the J gene end by 2 bases; junction bases not matched to a gene: 7. This CDR3 is CASSQVGTGGYAYEQYF. The CDR3 DNA reads TGTGCCAGCAGCCAAGTGGGGACAGGGGGTTACGCCTACGAGCAGTACTTC.

This clone was detected only a few times. V usage is TRBV7-8 and J usage is TRBJ1-2, with 7 bases lining up with TRBD1. The junction had 12 bases not matched to a gene; V was cut back by 6 bases and J by 8 bases. Germline values: CDR1 SGHVS, CDR2 FQNEAQ. This CDR3 is built from 14 residues. For the CDR3, the DNA is TGTGCCAGCAGTCCTAAGACAGGGTTCGGGGGCTACACCTTC. It is translated as CASSPKTGFGGYTF.

The CDR3 loop is CASRMGSDTEAFF. The DNA of the CDR3 is TGCGCCAGCAGAATGGGGTCTGACACTGAAGCTTTCTTT. The rearrangement links TRBV5-1 to TRBJ1-1; the D is unclear. The germline V and J ends were trimmed by 5 bases and 3 bases, with 11 bases remaining between them. This CDR3 comprises 13 residues. The germline V gene has CDR1 SGHRS and CDR2 YFSETQ.

The V call is TRBV12-3 or TRBV12-4, the J call TRBJ1-2; D not certain. The CDR3 runs 12 residues. V gave up 6 bases and J gave up 8 bases, with 13 bases separating them. The CDR3 loop reads CASRIDAQGYTF. In DNA, the CDR3 is TGTGCCAGCAGAATAGACGCTCAGGGCTACACCTTC.

This chain uses TRBV7-3 with TRBJ2-5; TRBD1 is a possible D gene (6 bases). The CDR3 is 12 amino acids. CDR1 is SGHTA and CDR2 is FQGTGA in the germline V gene. V was trimmed by 5 bases and J by 5 bases, leaving 9 bases between them. The CDR3 loop reads CASSAQGETQYF. Here the CDR3 DNA reads TGTGCCAGCAGCGCGCAGGGGGAGACCCAGTACTTC. The full variable domain, its missing parts supplied by reference TRBV7-3 and TRBJ2-5, is GAGVSQTPSNKVTEKGKYVELRCDPISGHTALYWYRQSLGQGPEFLIYFQGTGAADDSGLPNDRFFAVRPEGSVSTLKIQRTERGDSAVYLCASSAQGETQYFGPGTRLLVL.

The chain combines TRBV7-2 with TRBJ1-1; 9 nucleotides align to TRBD1. The germline gives CDR1 SGHTA, CDR2 FQGNSA. This CDR3 comprises 15 residues. The V gene end was trimmed by 7 bases and the J gene end by 0 bases; junction bases not matched to a gene: 6. The CDR3 loop reads CASKPGTGMNTEAFF. CDR3 in DNA: TGTGCCAGCAAGCCTGGGACAGGGATGAACACTGAAGCTTTCTTT. Full variable domain (remainder filled in from reference TRBV7-2 and TRBJ1-1): GAGVSQSPSNKVTEKGKDVELRCDPISGHTALYWYRQSLGQGLEFLIYFQGNSAPDKSGLPSDRFSAERTGGSVSTLTIQRTQQEDSAVYLCASKPGTGMNTEAFFGQGTRLTVV.

The V gene is TRBV25-1, the J gene TRBJ2-3; D may be TRBD1 (6 bases). Germline lookup yields CDR1 MGHDK and CDR2 SYGVNS. The CDR3 totals 14 residues. Between the trimmed V and J ends, which lost 9 bases and 0 bases, there was a span of 13 bases. CDR3 in DNA: TGTGCCAGTGTAGGACAGCTGAGCACAGATACGCAGTATTTT. Its protein product is CASVGQLSTDTQYF.

The rearrangement uses TRBV7-2 and TRBJ2-3; 7 bases are shared with TRBD1. Germline V CDR1 and CDR2: SGHTA, FQGNSA. The junction had 12 bases not matched to a gene; V was cut back by 4 bases and J by 2 bases. The CDR3 runs 17 residues. The CDR3 reads CASSSDRARRYTDTQYF. Written as DNA, the CDR3 is TGTGCCAGCAGCTCAGACAGGGCCAGAAGGTACACAGATACGCAGTATTTT.

This sequence joins TRBV12-3 or TRBV12-4 and TRBJ1-1; TRBD1 might be the D (6 bases). The V end was cut by 3 bases, the J end by 3 bases, with 8 bases between. The CDR3 has 13 amino acids. The CDR3 is CASSFQGHTEAFF. CDR3 DNA sequence: TGTGCCAGCAGTTTCCAGGGGCACACTGAAGCTTTCTTT.

The chain's CDR3 is CASRGRTGAHSYNSPLHF. The CDR3 nucleotides read TGTGCCAGCAGGGGGAGGACAGGGGCGCACTCCTATAATTCACCCCTCCACTTT. The chain recombines TRBV6-4 with TRBJ1-6; 9 bases are a match to TRBD1. This CDR3 spans 18 amino acids. Looked up from germline, CDR1 is MRHNA and CDR2 is SNTAGT. With 6 bases clipped from V and 0 bases from J, the junction kept 9 bases outside the gene matches.

V gene TRBV18 combines with J gene TRBJ1-4; 7 bases are a match to TRBD1. Germline CDR1 KGHSH, CDR2 LQKENI. J was trimmed by 5 bases and V by 3 bases; bases with no gene match: 3. The CDR3 is 14 residues long. CDR3: CASSPGQINEKLFF. CDR3 DNA sequence: TGTGCCAGCTCACCGGGACAGATAAATGAAAAACTGTTTTTT.

This chain joins TRBV19 and TRBJ2-5, with D maybe TRBD2 (6 bases). Germline-derived CDR1 and CDR2 are LNHDA and SQIVND (reference sequence). This CDR3 contains 16 residues. Trimming took off 6 bases at V and 2 bases at J, with 19 bases between the two ends. CDR3 sequence reads: CASRRTALASQETQYF. In DNA, the CDR3 is TGTGCCAGTAGGAGAACAGCACTAGCCTCTCAAGAGACCCAGTACTTC.

This clone has a handful of counts. V gene TRBV19 combines with J gene TRBJ1-5; 7 bases match TRBD1. With V trimmed by 3 bases and J by 7 bases, 9 bases remained unmatched. This CDR3 comprises 15 residues. Per germline, CDR1 LNHDA and CDR2 SQIVND (reference sequence). In DNA form, the CDR3 reads TGTGCCAGTAGTATGGGGCAGGGGGGGGCCCAGCCCCAGCATTTT. Amino acid sequence: CASSMGQGGAQPQHF. The whole variable domain, filled in from reference TRBV19 and TRBJ1-5, reads DGGITQSPKYLFRKEGQNVTLSCEQNLNHDAMYWYRQDPGQGLRLIYYSQIVNDFQKGDIAEGYSVSREKKESFPLTVTSAQKNPTAFYLCASSMGQGGAQPQHFGDGTRLSIL.

This chain connects TRBV29-1 to TRBJ2-2, with 7 bases lining up with TRBD1. With V trimmed by 5 bases and J by 7 bases, 4 bases remained unmatched. The CDR3 spans 12 residues. From germline, CDR1 is SQVTM and CDR2 ANQGSEA. The CDR3 region is CSVRQGDGELFF. Here the CDR3 DNA reads TGCAGCGTTAGGCAGGGGGACGGGGAGCTGTTTTTT.